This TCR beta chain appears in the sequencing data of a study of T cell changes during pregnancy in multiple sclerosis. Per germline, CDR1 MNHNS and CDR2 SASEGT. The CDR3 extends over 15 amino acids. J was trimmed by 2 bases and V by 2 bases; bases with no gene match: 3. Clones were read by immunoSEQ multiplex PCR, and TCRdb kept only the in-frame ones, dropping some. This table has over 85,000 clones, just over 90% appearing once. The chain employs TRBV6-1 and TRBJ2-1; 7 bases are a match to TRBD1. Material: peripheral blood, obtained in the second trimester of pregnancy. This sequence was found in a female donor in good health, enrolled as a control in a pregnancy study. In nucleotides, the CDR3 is TGTGCCAGCAGTGAAAGGACAGGCACCTACAATGAGCAGTTCTTC. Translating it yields CASSERTGTYNEQFF.